This T cell receptor beta chain is drawn from a study of T cells expressing NK-cell markers. The study, taken as a whole, reports: The dominant NKG2C+ clonotypes represented roughly 1.0-7.5% of CD8+ T cells in six donors.

CDR1 MRHNA and CDR2 SNTAGT come from the germline V gene. The CDR3 covers 18 residues. Using the 5' RACE reads, TCRdb records one entry per CDR3 protein without DNA. The listing records 500,000 to 700,000 distinct CDR3 sequences. For this clonotype: What it binds is not known.

This receptor was obtained from a man younger than 30 in good health. V usage is TRBV6-4 and J usage is TRBJ1-5; TCRdb outputs TRBD1, but without DNA this stays unchecked. The sample comprised blood T cells: a sorted CD56 or NKG2C T cell subset, CD4+ or CD8+ T cells, or bulk PBMC T cells (not recorded which). The chain's CDR3 is CASSDSGVPSDSNQPQHF.